This TCR beta chain was captured in a study of cytomegalovirus exposure and HLA in healthy donors. Primers for the PCR totalled 60 Vbeta and 13 Jbeta. Methods used by the authors: A later analysis tallied 65 million to 85 million unique TCR beta chains, some 10 million of them shared. Produced via immunoSEQ multiplex PCR; TCRdb's table is partial and in-frame only. The D gene and trimming were derived from the DNA, and the V and J assignments and clone size from that table. The top ten clones hold roughly 3.2% of a sample with about 140,000 clones, more than 75% of them seen once. A remark on this clone: The antigen is unknown.

The CDR3 consists of 15 residues. Germline lookup yields CDR1 MNHNY and CDR2 SVGAGI (reference sequence). The V segment lost 2 bases and the J segment 5 bases; nucleotides outside the gene matches: 7. The study's findings and limits: A later examination showed that TCR association rates differed by HLA locus, with DRB1 most and HLA-C fewest. For cytomegalovirus status, the classifier reportedly gave diagnoses with high specificity and sensitivity.

The V call is TRBV6-6, the J call TRBJ1-1; 8 bases are a match to TRBD1. This TCR was recovered from a man aged 18 to 29 in good health and CMV-seropositive. Sequencing used PBMCs. This CDR3 reads CASSYTGTGKTEAFF. DNA of the CDR3: TGTGCCAGCAGTTACACCGGGACAGGTAAAACTGAAGCTTTCTTT.